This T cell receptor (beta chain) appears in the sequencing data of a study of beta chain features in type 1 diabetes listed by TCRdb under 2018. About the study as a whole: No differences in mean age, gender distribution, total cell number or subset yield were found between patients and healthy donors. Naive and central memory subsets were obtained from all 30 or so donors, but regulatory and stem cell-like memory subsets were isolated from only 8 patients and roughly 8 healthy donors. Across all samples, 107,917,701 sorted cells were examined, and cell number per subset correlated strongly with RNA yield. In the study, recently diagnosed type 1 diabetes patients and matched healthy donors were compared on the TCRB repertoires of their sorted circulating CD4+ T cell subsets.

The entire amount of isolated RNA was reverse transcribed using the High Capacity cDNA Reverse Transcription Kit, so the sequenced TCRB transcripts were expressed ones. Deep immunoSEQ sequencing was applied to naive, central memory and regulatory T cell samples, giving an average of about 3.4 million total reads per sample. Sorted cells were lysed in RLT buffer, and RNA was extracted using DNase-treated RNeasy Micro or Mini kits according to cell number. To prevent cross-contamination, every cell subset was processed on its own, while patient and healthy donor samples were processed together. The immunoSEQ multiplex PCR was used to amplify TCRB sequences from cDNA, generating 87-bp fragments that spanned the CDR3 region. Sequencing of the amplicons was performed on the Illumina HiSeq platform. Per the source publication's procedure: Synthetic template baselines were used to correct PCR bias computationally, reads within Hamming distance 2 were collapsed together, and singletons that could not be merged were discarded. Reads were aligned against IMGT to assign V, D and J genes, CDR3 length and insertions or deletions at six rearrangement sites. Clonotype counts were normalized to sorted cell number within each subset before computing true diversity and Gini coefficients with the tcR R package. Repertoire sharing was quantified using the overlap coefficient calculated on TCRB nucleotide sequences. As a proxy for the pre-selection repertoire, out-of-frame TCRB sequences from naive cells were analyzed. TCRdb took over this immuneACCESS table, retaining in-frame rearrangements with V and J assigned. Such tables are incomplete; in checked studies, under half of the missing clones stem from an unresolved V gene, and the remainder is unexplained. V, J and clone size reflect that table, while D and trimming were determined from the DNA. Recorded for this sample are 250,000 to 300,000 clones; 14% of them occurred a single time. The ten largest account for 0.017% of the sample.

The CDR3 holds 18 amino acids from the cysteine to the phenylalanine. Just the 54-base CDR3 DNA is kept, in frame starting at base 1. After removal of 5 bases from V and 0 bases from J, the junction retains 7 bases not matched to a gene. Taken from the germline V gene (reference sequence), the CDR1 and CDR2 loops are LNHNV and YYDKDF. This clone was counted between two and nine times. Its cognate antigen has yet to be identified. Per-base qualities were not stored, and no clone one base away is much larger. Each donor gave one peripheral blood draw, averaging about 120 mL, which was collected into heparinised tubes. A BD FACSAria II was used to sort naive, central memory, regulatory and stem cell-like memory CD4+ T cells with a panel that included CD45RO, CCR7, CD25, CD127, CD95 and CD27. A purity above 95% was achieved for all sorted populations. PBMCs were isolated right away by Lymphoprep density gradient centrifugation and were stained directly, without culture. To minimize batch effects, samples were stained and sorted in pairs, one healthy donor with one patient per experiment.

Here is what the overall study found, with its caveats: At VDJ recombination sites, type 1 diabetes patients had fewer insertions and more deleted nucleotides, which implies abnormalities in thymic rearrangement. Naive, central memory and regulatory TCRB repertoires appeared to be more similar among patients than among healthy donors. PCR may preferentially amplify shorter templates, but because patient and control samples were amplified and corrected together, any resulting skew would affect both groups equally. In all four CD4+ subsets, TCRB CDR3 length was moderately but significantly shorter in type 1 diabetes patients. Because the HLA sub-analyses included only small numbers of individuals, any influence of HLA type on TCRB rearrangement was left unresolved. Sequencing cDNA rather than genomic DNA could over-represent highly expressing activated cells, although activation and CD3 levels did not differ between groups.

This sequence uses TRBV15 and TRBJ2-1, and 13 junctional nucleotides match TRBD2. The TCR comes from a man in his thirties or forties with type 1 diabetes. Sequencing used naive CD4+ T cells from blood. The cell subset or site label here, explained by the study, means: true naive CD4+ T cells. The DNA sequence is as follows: TGTGCCACCAGCCGTACTAGCGGGAGGGCCCGCTCCTACAATGAGCAGTTCTTC. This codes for CATSRTSGRARSYNEQFF.